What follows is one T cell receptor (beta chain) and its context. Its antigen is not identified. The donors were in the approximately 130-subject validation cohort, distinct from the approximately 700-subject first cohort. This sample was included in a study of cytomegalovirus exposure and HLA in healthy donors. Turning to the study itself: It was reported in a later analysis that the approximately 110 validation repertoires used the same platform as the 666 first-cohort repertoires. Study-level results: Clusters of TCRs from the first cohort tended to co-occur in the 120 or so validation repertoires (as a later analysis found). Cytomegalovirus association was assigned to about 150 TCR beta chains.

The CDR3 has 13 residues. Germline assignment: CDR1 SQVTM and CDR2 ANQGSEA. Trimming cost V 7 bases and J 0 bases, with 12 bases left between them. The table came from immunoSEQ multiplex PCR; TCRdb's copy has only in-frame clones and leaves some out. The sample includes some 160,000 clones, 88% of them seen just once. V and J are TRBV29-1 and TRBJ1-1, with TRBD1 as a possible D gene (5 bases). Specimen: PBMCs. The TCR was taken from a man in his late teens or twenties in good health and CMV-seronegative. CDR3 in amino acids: CSAHDSMNTEAFF. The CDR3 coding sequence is TGCAGCGCCCACGACAGTATGAACACTGAAGCTTTCTTT. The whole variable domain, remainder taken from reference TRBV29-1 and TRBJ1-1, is SAVISQKPSRDICQRGTSLTIQCQVDSQVTMMFWYRQQPGQSLTLIATANQGSEATYESGFVIDKFPISRPNLTFSTLTVSNMSPEDSSIYLCSAHDSMNTEAFFGQGTRLTVV.